This T cell receptor beta chain was sequenced during a study of Graves' ophthalmopathy and Graves' hyperthyroidism. This clonotype was observed a few times. Its matching antigen is unknown. The germline gene is not matched at one end of the junction; a read error may be the cause. General study findings and limits: Most clonotypes expanded in thyroid above 0.001 frequency were present in blood too. The model achieved 70.59% sensitivity and roughly 72% specificity for ophthalmopathy progression.

Physicians reached a diagnosis by relying on clinical symptoms, serum thyroxine, TRAb, thyroid ultrasound and orbital computed tomography. The germline CDR1 and CDR2 sequences are WSHSY and SAAADI. The CDR3 contains 13 residues. RNA transcripts served as template for amplifying TCR beta CDR3 sequences. RT-PCR with HTBI primers came first, then second-round multiplex PCR. TCRdb independently ran MiXCR on the multiplex PCR reads; one entry per CDR3 protein. The sample includes approximately 1.2 million distinct CDR3 sequences, about 40% of them seen just once. The chain recombines TRBV10-2 with TRBJ2-7, with 7 bases lining up with TRBD2. Sequenced: peripheral blood or thyroid tissue (not recorded which). The clonotype originates from an adult man with Graves' hyperthyroidism. Written as DNA, the CDR3 is TGTGCCAGCAGTTCATCAGGGAGGGGCGAGCAGTACTTC. This encodes CASSSSGRGEQYF.